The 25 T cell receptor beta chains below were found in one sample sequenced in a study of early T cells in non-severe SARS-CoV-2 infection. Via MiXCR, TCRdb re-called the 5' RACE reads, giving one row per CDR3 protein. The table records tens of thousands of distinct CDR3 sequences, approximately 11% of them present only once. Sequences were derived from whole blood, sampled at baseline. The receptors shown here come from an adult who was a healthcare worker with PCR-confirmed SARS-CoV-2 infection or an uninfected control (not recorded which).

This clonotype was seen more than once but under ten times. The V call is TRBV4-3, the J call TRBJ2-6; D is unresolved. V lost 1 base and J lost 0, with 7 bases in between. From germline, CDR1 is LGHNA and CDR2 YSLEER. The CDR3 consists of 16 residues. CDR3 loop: CASSQAQFSGANVLTF. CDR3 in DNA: TGCGCCAGCAGCCAAGCACAGTTCTCTGGGGCCAACGTCCTGACTTTC.

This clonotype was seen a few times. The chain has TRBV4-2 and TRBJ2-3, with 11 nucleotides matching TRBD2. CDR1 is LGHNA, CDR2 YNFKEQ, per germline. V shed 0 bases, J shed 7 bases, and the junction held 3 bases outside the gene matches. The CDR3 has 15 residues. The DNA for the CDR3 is TGTGCCAGCAGCCAAGATTCTAGCGGGGGGAATACGCAGTATTTT. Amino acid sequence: CASSQDSSGGNTQYF.

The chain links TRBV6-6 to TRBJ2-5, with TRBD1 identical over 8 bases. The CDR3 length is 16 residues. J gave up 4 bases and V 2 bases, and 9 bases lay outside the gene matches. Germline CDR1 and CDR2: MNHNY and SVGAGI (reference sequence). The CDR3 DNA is TGTGCCAGCAGTTACGACCGCAGGGGGCCTAGAGAGACCCAGTACTTC. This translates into CASSYDRRGPRETQYF.

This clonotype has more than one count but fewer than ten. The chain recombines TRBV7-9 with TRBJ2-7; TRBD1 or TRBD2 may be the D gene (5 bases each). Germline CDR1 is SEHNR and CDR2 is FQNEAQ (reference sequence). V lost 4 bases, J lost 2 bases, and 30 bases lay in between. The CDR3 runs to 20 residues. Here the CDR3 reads CASSSQRGASGPVPTYEQYF. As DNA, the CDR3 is TGTGCCAGCAGCTCCCAGAGAGGAGCATCGGGACCCGTACCAACCTACGAGCAGTACTTC.

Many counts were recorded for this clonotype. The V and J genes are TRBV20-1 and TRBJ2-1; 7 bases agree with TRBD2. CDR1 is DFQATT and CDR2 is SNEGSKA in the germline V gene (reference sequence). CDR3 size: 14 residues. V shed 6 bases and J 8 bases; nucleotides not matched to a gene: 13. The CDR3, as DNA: TGCAGTGCCGACCCTAGCGGAGGAGTCGATGAGCAGTTCTTC. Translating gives CSADPSGGVDEQFF.

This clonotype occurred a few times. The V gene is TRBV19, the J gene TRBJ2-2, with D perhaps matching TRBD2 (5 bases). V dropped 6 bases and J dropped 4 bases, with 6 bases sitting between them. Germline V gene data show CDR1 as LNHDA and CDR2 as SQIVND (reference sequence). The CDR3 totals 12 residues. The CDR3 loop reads CASRRATGELFF. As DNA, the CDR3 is TGTGCCAGTAGGCGGGCCACCGGGGAGCTGTTTTTT.

For the CDR3, the DNA is TGTGCCAGCCACCGGACTTATAATTCACCCCTCCACTTT. Protein sequence: CASHRTYNSPLHF. This chain connects TRBV2 to TRBJ1-6, with D uncertain. V was cut by 8 bases and J by 4 bases, with 9 bases left in between. Germline V lookup: CDR1 SNHLY, CDR2 FYNNEI. The CDR3 covers 13 residues. The variable domain in full, completed from reference TRBV2 and TRBJ1-6, reads EPEVTQTPSHQVTQMGQEVILRCVPISNHLYFYWYRQILGQKVEFLVSFYNNEISEKSEIFDDQFSVERPDGSNFTLKIRSTKLEDSAMYFCASHRTYNSPLHFGNGTRLTVT.

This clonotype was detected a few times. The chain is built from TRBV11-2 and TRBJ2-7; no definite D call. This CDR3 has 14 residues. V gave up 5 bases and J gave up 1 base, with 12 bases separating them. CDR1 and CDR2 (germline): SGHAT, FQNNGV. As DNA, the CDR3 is TGTGCCAGCAGCCCGCGTATAGGGTCCTACGAGCAGTACTTC. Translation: CASSPRIGSYEQYF.

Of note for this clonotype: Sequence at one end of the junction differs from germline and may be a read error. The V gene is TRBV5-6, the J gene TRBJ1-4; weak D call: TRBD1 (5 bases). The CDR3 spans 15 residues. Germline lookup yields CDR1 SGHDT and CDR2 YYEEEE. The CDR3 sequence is CASSLWEGTNKKLFF. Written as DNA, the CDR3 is TGTGCCAGCAGCTTGTGGGAGGGGACTAATAAAAAACTGTTTTTT. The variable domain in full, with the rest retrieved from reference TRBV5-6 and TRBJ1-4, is DAGVTQSPTHLIKTRGQQVTLRCSPKSGHDTVSWYQQALGQGPQFIFQYYEEEERQRGNFPDRFSGHQFPNYSSELNVNALLLGDSALYLCASSLWEGTNKKLFFGSGTQLSVL.

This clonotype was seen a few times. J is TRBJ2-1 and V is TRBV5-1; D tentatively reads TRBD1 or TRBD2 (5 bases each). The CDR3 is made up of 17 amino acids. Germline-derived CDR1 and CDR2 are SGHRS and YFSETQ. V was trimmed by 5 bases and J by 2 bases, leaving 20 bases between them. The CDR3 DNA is TGCGCCAGCAGTCGTTCCTTCGGGACGGACACCTACAATGAGCAGTTCTTC. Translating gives CASSRSFGTDTYNEQFF.

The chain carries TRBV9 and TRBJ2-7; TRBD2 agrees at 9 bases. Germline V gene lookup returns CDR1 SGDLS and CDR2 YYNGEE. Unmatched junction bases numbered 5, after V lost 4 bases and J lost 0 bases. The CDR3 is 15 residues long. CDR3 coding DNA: TGTGCCAGCAGCCCGAGCGGGGGGCGCTCCTACGAGCAGTACTTC. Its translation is CASSPSGGRSYEQYF.

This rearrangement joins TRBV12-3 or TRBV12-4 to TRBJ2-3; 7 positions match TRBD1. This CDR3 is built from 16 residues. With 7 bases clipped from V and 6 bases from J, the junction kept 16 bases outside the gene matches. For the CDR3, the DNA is TGTGCCAGCACCGACAGGGTCCGGGCAAACGGGGATACGCAGTATTTT. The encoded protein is CASTDRVRANGDTQYF.

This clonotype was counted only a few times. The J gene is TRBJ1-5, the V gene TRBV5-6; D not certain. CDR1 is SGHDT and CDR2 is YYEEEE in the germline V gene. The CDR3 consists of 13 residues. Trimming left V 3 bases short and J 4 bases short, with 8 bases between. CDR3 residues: CASSWGENQPQHF. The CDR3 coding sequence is TGTGCCAGCAGCTGGGGTGAAAATCAGCCCCAGCATTTT.

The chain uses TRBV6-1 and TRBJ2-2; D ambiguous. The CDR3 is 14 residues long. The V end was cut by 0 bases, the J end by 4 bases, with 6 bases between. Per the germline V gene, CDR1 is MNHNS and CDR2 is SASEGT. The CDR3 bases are TGTGCCAGCAGTGAAGCGCTTCGCACCGGGGAGCTGTTTTTT. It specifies CASSEALRTGELFF.

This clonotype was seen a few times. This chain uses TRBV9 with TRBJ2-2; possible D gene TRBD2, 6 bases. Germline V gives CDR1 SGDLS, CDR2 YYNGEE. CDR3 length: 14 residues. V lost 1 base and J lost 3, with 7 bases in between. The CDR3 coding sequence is TGTGCCAGCAGCGTATGGAGGGACACCGGGGAGCTGTTTTTT. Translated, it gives CASSVWRDTGELFF. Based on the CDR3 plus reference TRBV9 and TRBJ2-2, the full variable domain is DSGVTQTPKHLITATGQRVTLRCSPRSGDLSVYWYQQSLDQGLQFLIQYYNGEERAKGNILERFSAQQFPDLHSELNLSSLELGDSALYFCASSVWRDTGELFFGEGSRLTVL.

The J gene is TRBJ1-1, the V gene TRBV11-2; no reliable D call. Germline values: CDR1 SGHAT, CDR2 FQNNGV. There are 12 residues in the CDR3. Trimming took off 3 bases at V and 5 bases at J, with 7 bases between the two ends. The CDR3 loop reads CASSFGVTEAFF. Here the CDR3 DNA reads TGTGCCAGCAGCTTCGGAGTAACTGAAGCTTTCTTT.

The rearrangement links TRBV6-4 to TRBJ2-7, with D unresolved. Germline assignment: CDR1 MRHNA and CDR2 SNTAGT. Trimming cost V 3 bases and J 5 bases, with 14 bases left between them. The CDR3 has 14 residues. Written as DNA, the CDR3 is TGTGCCAGCAGTGAAGAAGGTCTGAGAAACGAGCAGTACTTC. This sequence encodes CASSEEGLRNEQYF.

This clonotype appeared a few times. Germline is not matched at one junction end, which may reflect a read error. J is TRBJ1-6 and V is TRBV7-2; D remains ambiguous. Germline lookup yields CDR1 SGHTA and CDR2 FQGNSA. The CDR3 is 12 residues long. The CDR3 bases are TGTGCCAGCAGCTCCCATAATTCACCCCTCCACTTT. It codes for CASSSHNSPLHF.

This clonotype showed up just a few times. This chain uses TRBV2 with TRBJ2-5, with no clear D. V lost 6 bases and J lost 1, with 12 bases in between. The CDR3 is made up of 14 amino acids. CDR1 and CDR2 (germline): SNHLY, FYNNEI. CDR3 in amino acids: CASRPWQSQETQYF. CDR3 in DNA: TGTGCCAGCAGGCCGTGGCAGTCCCAAGAGACCCAGTACTTC.

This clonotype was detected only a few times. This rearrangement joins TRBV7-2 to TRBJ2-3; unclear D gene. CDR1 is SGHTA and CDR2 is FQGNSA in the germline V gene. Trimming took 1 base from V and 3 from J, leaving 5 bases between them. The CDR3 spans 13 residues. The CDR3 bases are TGTGCCAGCAGCTTAGTGGGTACAGATACGCAGTATTTT. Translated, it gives CASSLVGTDTQYF.

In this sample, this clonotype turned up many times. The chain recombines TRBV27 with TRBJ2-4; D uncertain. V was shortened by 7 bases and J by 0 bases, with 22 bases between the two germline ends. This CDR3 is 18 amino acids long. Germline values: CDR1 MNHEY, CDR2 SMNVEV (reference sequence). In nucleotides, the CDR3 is TGTGCCAGCAACATACAGACATTTATTCTCCTAGCCAAAAACATTCAGTACTTC. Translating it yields CASNIQTFILLAKNIQYF.

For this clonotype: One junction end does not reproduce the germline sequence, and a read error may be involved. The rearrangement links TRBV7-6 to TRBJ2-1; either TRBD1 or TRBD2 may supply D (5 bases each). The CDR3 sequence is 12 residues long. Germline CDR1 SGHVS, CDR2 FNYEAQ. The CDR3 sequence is CVSSRGGNEQFF. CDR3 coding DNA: TGTGTCAGCAGCCGTGGGGGAAATGAGCAGTTCTTC. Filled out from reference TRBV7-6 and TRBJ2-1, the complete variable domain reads GAGVSQSPRYKVTKRGQDVALRCDPISGHVSLYWYRQALGQGPEFLTYFNYEAQQDKSGLPNDRFSAERPEGSISTLTIQRTEQRDSAMYRCVSSRGGNEQFFGPGTRLTVL.

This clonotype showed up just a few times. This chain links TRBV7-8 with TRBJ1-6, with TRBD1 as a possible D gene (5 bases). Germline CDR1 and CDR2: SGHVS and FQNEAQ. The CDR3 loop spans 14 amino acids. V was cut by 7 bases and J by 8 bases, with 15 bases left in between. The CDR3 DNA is TGTGCCAGCACCTTGGGGGGAAGGGATTCACCCCTCCACTTT. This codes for CASTLGGRDSPLHF.

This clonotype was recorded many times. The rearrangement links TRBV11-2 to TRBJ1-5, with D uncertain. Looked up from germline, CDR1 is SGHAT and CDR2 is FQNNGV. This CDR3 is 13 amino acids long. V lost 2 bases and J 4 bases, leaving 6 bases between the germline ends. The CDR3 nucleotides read TGTGCCAGCAGCTTATCGGGTAATCAGCCCCAGCATTTT. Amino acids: CASSLSGNQPQHF. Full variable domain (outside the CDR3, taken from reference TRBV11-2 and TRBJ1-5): EAGVAQSPRYKIIEKRQSVAFWCNPISGHATLYWYQQILGQGPKLLIQFQNNGVVDDSQLPKDRFSAERLKGVDSTLKIQPAKLEDSAVYLCASSLSGNQPQHFGDGTRLSIL.

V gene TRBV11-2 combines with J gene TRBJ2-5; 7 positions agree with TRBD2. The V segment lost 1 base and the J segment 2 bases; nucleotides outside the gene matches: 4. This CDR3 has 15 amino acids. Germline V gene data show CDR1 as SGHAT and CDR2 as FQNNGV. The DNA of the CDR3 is TGTGCCAGCAGCTTAGCGGGGGGTCGTCAAGAGACCCAGTACTTC. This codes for CASSLAGGRQETQYF.